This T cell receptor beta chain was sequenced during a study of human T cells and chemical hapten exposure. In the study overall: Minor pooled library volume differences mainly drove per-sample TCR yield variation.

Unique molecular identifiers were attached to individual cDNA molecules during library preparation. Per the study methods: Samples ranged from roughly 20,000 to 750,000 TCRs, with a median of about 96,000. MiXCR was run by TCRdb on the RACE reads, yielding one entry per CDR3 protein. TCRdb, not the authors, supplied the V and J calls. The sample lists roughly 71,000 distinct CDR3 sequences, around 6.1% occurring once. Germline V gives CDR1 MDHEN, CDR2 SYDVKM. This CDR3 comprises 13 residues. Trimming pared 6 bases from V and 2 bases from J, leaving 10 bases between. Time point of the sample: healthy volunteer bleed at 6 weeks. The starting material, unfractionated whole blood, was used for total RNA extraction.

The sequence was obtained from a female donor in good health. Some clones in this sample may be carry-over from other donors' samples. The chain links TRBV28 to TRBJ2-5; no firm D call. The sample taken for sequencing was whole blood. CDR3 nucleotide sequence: TGTGCCAGCAGGACGGACCTGCAAGAGACCCAGTACTTC. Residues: CASRTDLQETQYF.